One sample yielded the 19 T cell receptor beta chains listed below, sequenced in a study of OX40 agonist ivuxolimab in advanced cancers. Measured with immunoSEQ multiplex PCR; TCRdb has only the in-frame clones, and not every one. Of 80,000 or so clones listed, roughly 90% were seen once; the top ten hold around 2.5%. Specimen: CD4+ or CD8+ T cells sorted from blood, collected in a trial of the OX40 agonist ivuxolimab. These receptors originate from an adult with an advanced solid tumor such as melanoma, head and neck, liver or kidney cancer.

Only one count was recorded for this clone. V and J are TRBV30 and TRBJ1-2, with 7 bases matching TRBD1. Germline CDR1 reads GTSNPN; CDR2 reads SVGIG (reference sequence). The CDR3 totals 16 residues. Trimming at V came to 3 bases and at J to 3 bases, leaving 13 bases not matched to a gene. CDR3 amino acids: CAWSDPVDRSDYGYTF. The CDR3 nucleotides read TGTGCCTGGAGCGATCCAGTGGACAGGTCTGACTATGGCTACACCTTC.

The J gene is TRBJ2-1, the V gene TRBV18, with a possible D match to TRBD2 (6 bases). The CDR3 has 14 amino acids. Germline-derived CDR1 and CDR2 are KGHSH and LQKENI. Trimming cost V 1 base and J 10 bases, with 14 bases left between them. CDR3 loop: CASSPRSGEDEQFF. The CDR3 DNA is TGTGCCAGCTCACCACGGTCGGGGGAGGACGAGCAGTTCTTC.

The V gene is TRBV9, the J gene TRBJ1-2, with 8 bases lining up with TRBD1. Germline CDR1 reads SGDLS; CDR2 reads YYNGEE. CDR3 length equals 15 residues. The V and J ends lost 3 bases and 8 bases, in that order; junction bases with no gene match: 12. This CDR3 is CASSAGGQAAGGYTF. CDR3 nucleotides: TGTGCCAGCAGCGCCGGGGGACAGGCCGCGGGCGGCTACACCTTC.

The V call is TRBV5-1, the J call TRBJ2-1; 10 bases are shared with TRBD2. CDR3 length: 16 residues. After removal of 4 bases from V and 7 bases from J, the junction contained 11 bases not matched to a gene. Germline V gene sequence: CDR1 SGHRS, CDR2 YFSETQ. The CDR3 protein is CASSKQLAGEGNEQFF. CDR3 sequence (DNA): TGCGCCAGCAGCAAACAGCTAGCGGGAGAGGGGAATGAGCAGTTCTTC.

The chain combines TRBV5-5 with TRBJ2-3, with D maybe TRBD1 (6 bases). The V end lost 4 bases, the J end lost 2 bases, and 20 bases lay between the germline ends. CDR1 and CDR2 from the germline V gene are SGHKS and YYEKEE (reference sequence). The CDR3 consists of 17 residues. CDR3 residues: CASSLGARRALTDTQYF. CDR3 in DNA: TGTGCCAGCAGCCTGGGGGCCCGTCGGGCCCTCACAGATACGCAGTATTTT.

This chain connects TRBV5-6 to TRBJ1-2, with D unresolved. Trimming removed 1 base from V and 0 bases from J, with 7 bases in between. This CDR3 contains 14 residues. CDR1 and CDR2 from the germline V gene are SGHDT and YYEEEE. Here the CDR3 reads CASSLRASNYGYTF. The CDR3, as DNA: TGTGCCAGCAGCTTGAGGGCTTCTAACTATGGCTACACCTTC.

The genes are TRBV7-2 and TRBJ2-5; perhaps D is TRBD1 or TRBD2 (6 bases each). V gave up 0 bases and J gave up 7 bases, with 9 bases separating them. Germline V gene data show CDR1 as SGHTA and CDR2 as FQGNSA. CDR3 length: 13 amino acids. As DNA, the CDR3 is TGTGCCAGCAGCTTAGCGGGGGGCGGGACCCAGTACTTC. This encodes CASSLAGGGTQYF.

The DNA for the CDR3 is TGCGCCAGTTCCTCAGGGATTGCCTACGAGCAGTACTTC. As protein: CASSSGIAYEQYF. The chain carries TRBV10-1 and TRBJ2-7, with D maybe TRBD1 (5 bases). V shed 9 bases and J shed 2 bases, with 14 bases lying between them. This CDR3 comprises 13 residues. Germline CDR1 WNHNN, CDR2 SYGVQD (reference sequence).

The rearrangement uses TRBV2 and TRBJ1-4; D might be TRBD1 (5 bases). V lost 5 bases and J 7 bases, leaving 14 bases between the germline ends. Germline CDR1 reads SNHLY; CDR2 reads FYNNEI. This CDR3 has 14 residues. The CDR3 coding sequence is TGTGCCAGCAGTCGGGTCAGGGAGGTTGAAAAACTGTTTTTT. As protein: CASSRVREVEKLFF.

The gene calls are TRBV18 and TRBJ2-7, with a possible D match to TRBD1 (5 bases). Germline CDR1 and CDR2: KGHSH and LQKENI. Trimming stripped 3 bases from V and 3 bases from J, with 6 bases between. The CDR3 length is 12 residues. The CDR3 sequence is CASSPDSYEQYF. CDR3 DNA: TGTGCCAGCTCACCCGACAGCTACGAGCAGTACTTC.

The chain joins TRBV28 to TRBJ1-5; a weak D match, TRBD1 (6 bases). V lost 6 bases and J 4 bases, leaving 19 bases between the germline ends. Germline lookup yields CDR1 MDHEN and CDR2 SYDVKM. The CDR3 extends over 16 amino acids. CDR3 sequence (DNA): TGTGCCAGCAGCTCGACAGGCCCTCTGGGGAATCAGCCCCAGCATTTT. It codes for CASSSTGPLGNQPQHF.

The CDR3 sequence: CASSFGAPQHF. CDR3 sequence (DNA): TGTGCCAGCAGTTTTGGGGCGCCCCAGCATTTT. This chain uses TRBV28 with TRBJ1-5, with TRBD1 as a possible D gene (5 bases). Trimming removed 3 bases from V and 9 bases from J, with 6 bases in between. CDR3 length: 11 residues. Germline V gene data show CDR1 as MDHEN and CDR2 as SYDVKM.

J is TRBJ2-6 and V is TRBV28, with D perhaps assigned TRBD1 or TRBD2 (5 bases each). Germline lookup yields CDR1 MDHEN and CDR2 SYDVKM. V lost 0 bases and J 4 bases, leaving 10 bases between the germline ends. The CDR3 runs to 16 residues. CDR3 loop: CASSLWGDGGANVLTF. CDR3 bases: TGTGCCAGCAGTTTATGGGGGGATGGAGGGGCCAACGTCCTGACTTTC. Combining the CDR3 with reference TRBV28 and TRBJ2-6 gives the whole variable domain DVKVTQSSRYLVKRTGEKVFLECVQDMDHENMFWYRQDPGLGLRLIYFSYDVKMKEKGDIPEGYSVSREKKERFSLILESASTNQTSMYLCASSLWGDGGANVLTFGAGSRLTVL.

The chain uses TRBV7-9 and TRBJ1-4; 8 bases are shared with TRBD1. From germline, CDR1 is SEHNR and CDR2 FQNEAQ (reference sequence). This CDR3 is 15 amino acids long. Trimming took 1 base from V and 11 from J; bases not matched to a gene: 9. The CDR3 is CASSLGTGPAGKLFF. The CDR3 coding sequence is TGTGCCAGCAGCTTAGGGACAGGGCCCGCGGGTAAACTGTTTTTT.

V and J are TRBV5-6 and TRBJ2-3, with D uncertain. Germline V gene lookup returns CDR1 SGHDT and CDR2 YYEEEE. V was pared by 3 bases and J by 4 bases, with 3 bases between. This CDR3 comprises 11 residues. This CDR3 is CASSSADTQYF. For the CDR3, the DNA is TGTGCCAGCAGCTCCGCAGATACGCAGTATTTT.

The chain links TRBV5-1 to TRBJ1-1; TRBD1 might be the D (5 bases). This CDR3 has 13 residues. V lost 5 bases to trimming and J lost 3 bases, with 11 bases between them. The V gene's germline CDR1 is SGHRS and CDR2 YFSETQ. CDR3 region: CASRWGFDTEAFF. CDR3 bases: TGCGCCAGCAGGTGGGGGTTCGACACTGAAGCTTTCTTT.

The chain joins TRBV5-6 to TRBJ1-2; no firm D call. This CDR3 region has 13 residues. Trimming shortened V by 4 bases and J by 4 bases, and 11 bases separated the two germline ends. In germline, CDR1 is SGHDT, CDR2 YYEEEE. This chain's CDR3 is CASSRPPLYGYTF. Here the CDR3 DNA reads TGTGCCAGCAGCAGGCCTCCTCTCTATGGCTACACCTTC.

About this clone: In the same sample, other DNA sequences code for this CDR3. The chain joins TRBV19 to TRBJ1-1; 8 bases map to TRBD1. Looked up from germline, CDR1 is LNHDA and CDR2 is SQIVND (reference sequence). This CDR3 contains 14 residues. Trimming removed 3 bases from V and 5 bases from J; junction bases left unmatched: 5. In DNA, the CDR3 is TGTGCCAGTAGTATTGACAGGGGAGGGACTGAAGCTTTCTTT. It yields the protein CASSIDRGGTEAFF.

This clone showed up just once. V gene TRBV27 combines with J gene TRBJ1-2, with a tentative D call TRBD1 (5 bases). The CDR3 is 15 amino acids. The germline V and J ends were trimmed by 4 bases and 4 bases, with 16 bases remaining between them. Germline CDR1 is MNHEY and CDR2 is SMNVEV (reference sequence). The CDR3 loop reads CASSSLLRGIYGYTF. CDR3 nucleotides: TGTGCCAGCAGTTCCCTCCTCCGGGGGATCTATGGCTACACCTTC.